Listed below are T cell receptor beta chains from one sample, sequenced in a study of T-cell memory formation after mild COVID-19. TCRdb redid the calling of the 5' RACE reads with MiXCR, one entry per CDR3 protein. This sample has some 160,000 distinct CDR3 sequences, with roughly 28% found just once. Sequenced material: PBMCs or a T cell subset sorted from them (not recorded which). The receptors were gathered from an adult woman who had mild COVID-19 (a few samples of this study predate the infection). Cell type and time point are not known. Both conserved end residues are part of each CDR3. A D gene is named only where the DNA matches it firmly. The size entry is marked missing in some rows and otherwise reads once, few, many or a size class.

16	-	-	TRBV30	TRBJ2-3	CAWSRSGIRGIDTQYF	TGTGCCTGGAGTCGATCAGGGATTAGAGGGATAGATACGCAGTATTTT
13	-	-	TRBV20-1	TRBJ1-6	CSARAQRNSPLHF	TGCAGTGCTAGAGCTCAGAGGAATTCACCCCTCCACTTT
14	-	-	TRBV5-1	TRBJ2-4	CASSPRQSKNIQYF	TGCGCCAGCAGCCCCCGACAGTCCAAAAACATTCAGTACTTC
17	few	TRBD2	TRBV11-2	TRBJ2-3	CASSRLTSRRGGDTQYF	TGTGCCAGCAGCCGCCTGACTAGCCGGAGAGGAGGAGATACGCAGTATTTT
15	-	-	TRBV19	TRBJ2-3	CASSRTAPSTDTQYF	TGTGCCAGTAGTCGGACAGCCCCTAGCACAGATACGCAGTATTTT
18	-	TRBD2	TRBV9	TRBJ2-3	CASSTNSGGADGTDTQYF	TGTGCCAGCAGCACTAATAGCGGGGGGGCCGATGGTACAGATACGCAGTATTTT
13	few	-	TRBV7-8	TRBJ2-7	CASTIVRSYEQYF	TGTGCCAGCACCATCGTGAGGTCCTACGAGCAGTACTTC
14	-	TRBD1	TRBV24-1	TRBJ2-2	CATHGQGGTGELFF	TGTGCCACCCACGGACAGGGTGGCACCGGGGAGCTGTTTTTT
14	-	TRBD2	TRBV2	TRBJ2-1	CASILGAGVNEQFF	TGTGCCAGCATTCTGGGAGCGGGAGTCAATGAGCAGTTCTTC
17	-	-	TRBV3-1	TRBJ2-3	CASSQGSMGGPSDTQYF	TGTGCCAGCAGCCAAGGGTCCATGGGGGGGCCTTCAGATACGCAGTATTTT
15	-	TRBD1	TRBV29-1	TRBJ1-2	CSVYPRDSRNYGYTF	TGCAGCGTCTACCCCCGGGACAGCCGTAACTATGGCTACACCTTC
15	few	-	TRBV21-1	TRBJ1-6	CASSRTPLLVTPLHF	TGTGCCAGCAGCAGGACCCCTCTTTTAGTTACACCCCTCCACTTT
14	-	TRBD1	TRBV12-3/TRBV12-4	TRBJ1-5	CASSLGGGVQPQHF	TGTGCCAGCAGTTTGGGAGGGGGCGTTCAGCCCCAGCATTTT
12	many	-	TRBV5-1	TRBJ2-5	CASSLVGETQYF	TGCGCCAGCAGCTTGGTGGGAGAGACCCAGTACTTC
17	-	TRBD1	TRBV6-1	TRBJ2-1	CASSDMAGQGAFDEQFF	TGTGCCAGCAGTGACATGGCCGGACAGGGGGCTTTCGATGAGCAGTTCTTC
14	few	-	TRBV2	TRBJ2-1	CASSDSGSYNEQFF	TGTGCCAGCAGTGATAGTGGCTCCTACAATGAGCAGTTCTTC
15	few	-	TRBV25-1	TRBJ1-1	CASTPSGRLGAEAFF	TGTGCCAGCACCCCTTCGGGACGGTTAGGGGCTGAAGCTTTCTTT
14	-	-	TRBV20-1	TRBJ1-2	CSARPFGANYGYTF	TGCAGTGCTAGACCTTTCGGAGCGAACTATGGCTACACCTTC
14	few	-	TRBV12-3/TRBV12-4	TRBJ2-5	CASRGRTGEETQYF	TGTGCCAGCAGGGGGCGGACGGGGGAAGAGACCCAGTACTTC
14	many	TRBD2	TRBV19	TRBJ2-1	CASSRTSGYNEQFF	TGTGCCAGTAGCCGGACTAGCGGCTACAATGAGCAGTTCTTC
13	few	-	TRBV30	TRBJ1-4	CAWNSGTYEKLFF	TGTGCCTGGAATTCCGGGACTTATGAAAAACTGTTTTTT
13	-	TRBD2	TRBV11-2	TRBJ2-5	CASSQTSGETQYF	TGTGCCAGCAGCCAAACTAGCGGGGAGACCCAGTACTTC
15	-	TRBD2	TRBV7-3	TRBJ2-2	CASSATSGKTGELFF	TGTGCCAGCAGCGCTACTAGCGGGAAGACCGGGGAGCTGTTTTTT
14	few	-	TRBV11-2	TRBJ2-6	CASSLAGALGVLTF	TGTGCCAGCAGTCTCGCCGGGGCCTTAGGAGTCCTGACTTTC
16	-	TRBD1	TRBV4-1	TRBJ2-2	CASSQGTGAQSRELFF	TGCGCCAGCAGCCAGGGTACAGGGGCACAATCCAGGGAGCTGTTTTTT
15	-	TRBD2	TRBV18	TRBJ2-3	CASSPAGGRPDTQYF	TGTGCCAGCTCACCGGCGGGGGGGCGTCCAGATACGCAGTATTTT
15	once	TRBD1	TRBV7-9	TRBJ1-3	CASSLSTGAGNTIYF	TGTGCCAGCAGCTTGTCGACAGGGGCTGGAAACACCATATATTTT
14	few	TRBD1	TRBV5-6	TRBJ2-7	CASQTGRTGYEQYF	TGTGCCAGCCAGACAGGACGGACAGGGTACGAGCAGTACTTC
16	-	-	TRBV20-1	TRBJ2-3	CSAREGASASTDTQYF	TGCAGTGCTAGAGAAGGGGCTTCCGCTAGCACAGATACGCAGTATTTT
14	few	-	TRBV20-1	TRBJ2-7	CSARGRVKTYEQYF	TGCAGTGCTAGGGGCAGGGTAAAGACCTACGAGCAGTACTTC
15	-	TRBD2	TRBV7-9	TRBJ2-3	CASSPTGGVTDTQYF	TGTGCCAGCAGCCCAACCGGGGGGGTCACAGATACGCAGTATTTT
14	-	-	TRBV5-1	TRBJ2-2	CASSLGPNTGELFF	TGCGCCAGCAGCTTGGGTCCGAACACCGGGGAGCTGTTTTTT
14	few	-	TRBV9	TRBJ2-2	CASRRAGESGELFF	TGTGCCAGCAGGAGGGCAGGGGAGTCCGGGGAGCTGTTTTTT
14	few	TRBD1	TRBV12-3/TRBV12-4	TRBJ1-1	CASSFTGGITEAFF	TGTGCCAGCAGTTTTACAGGGGGGATAACTGAAGCTTTCTTT
11	-	-	TRBV29-1	TRBJ1-3	CSVVFRNTIYF	TGCAGCGTTGTCTTCCGAAACACCATATATTTT
13	-	-	TRBV12-3/TRBV12-4	TRBJ2-5	CASSFDRKETQYF	TGTGCCAGCAGTTTCGACAGGAAGGAGACCCAGTACTTC
11	few	-	TRBV25-1	TRBJ2-1	CASSVGLGQFF	TGTGCCAGCAGTGTGGGACTGGGGCAGTTCTTC
13	few	-	TRBV5-6	TRBJ2-7	CASSYGTSYEQYF	TGTGCCAGCAGCTATGGGACCTCCTACGAGCAGTACTTC
20	few	-	TRBV15	TRBJ1-6	CATSRDPPRASGSYNSPLHF	TGTGCCACCAGCAGAGACCCCCCCCGAGCGTCGGGATCCTATAATTCACCCCTCCACTTT
16	few	TRBD1	TRBV20-1	TRBJ1-2	CSARAGTGVGAYGYTF	TGCAGTGCTAGAGCCGGGACAGGGGTGGGGGCCTATGGCTACACCTTC